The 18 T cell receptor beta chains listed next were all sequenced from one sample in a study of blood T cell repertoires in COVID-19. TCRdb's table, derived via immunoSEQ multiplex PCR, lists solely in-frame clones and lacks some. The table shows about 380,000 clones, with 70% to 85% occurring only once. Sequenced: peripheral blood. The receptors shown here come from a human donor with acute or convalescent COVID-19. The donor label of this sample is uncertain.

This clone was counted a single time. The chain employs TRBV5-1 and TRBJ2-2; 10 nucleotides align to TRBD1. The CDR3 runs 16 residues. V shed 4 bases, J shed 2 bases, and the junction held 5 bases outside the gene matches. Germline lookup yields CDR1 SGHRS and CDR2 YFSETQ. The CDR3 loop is CASSPRTGGNTGELFF. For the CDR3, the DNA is TGCGCCAGCAGCCCCCGGACAGGGGGAAACACCGGGGAGCTGTTTTTT. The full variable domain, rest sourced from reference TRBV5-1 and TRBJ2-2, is KAGVTQTPRYLIKTRGQQVTLSCSPISGHRSVSWYQQTPGQGLQFLFEYFSETQRNKGNFPGRFSGRQFSNSRSEMNVSTLELGDSALYLCASSPRTGGNTGELFFGEGSRLTVL.

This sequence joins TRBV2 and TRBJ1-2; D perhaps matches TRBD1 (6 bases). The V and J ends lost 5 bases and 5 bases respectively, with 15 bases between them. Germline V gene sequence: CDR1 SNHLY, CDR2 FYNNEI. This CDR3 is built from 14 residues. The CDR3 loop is CASSQQGEGYGYTF. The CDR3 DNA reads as TGTGCCAGCAGTCAACAGGGTGAGGGATATGGCTACACCTTC. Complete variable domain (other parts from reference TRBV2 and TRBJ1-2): EPEVTQTPSHQVTQMGQEVILRCVPISNHLYFYWYRQILGQKVEFLVSFYNNEISEKSEIFDDQFSVERPDGSNFTLKIRSTKLEDSAMYFCASSQQGEGYGYTFGSGTRLTVV.

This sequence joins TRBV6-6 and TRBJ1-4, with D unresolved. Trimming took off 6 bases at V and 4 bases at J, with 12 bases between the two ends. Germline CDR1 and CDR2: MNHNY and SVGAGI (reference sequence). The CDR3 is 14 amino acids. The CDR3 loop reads CASSSGPLNEKLFF. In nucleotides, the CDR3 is TGTGCCAGCAGCTCGGGTCCGCTTAATGAAAAACTGTTTTTT.

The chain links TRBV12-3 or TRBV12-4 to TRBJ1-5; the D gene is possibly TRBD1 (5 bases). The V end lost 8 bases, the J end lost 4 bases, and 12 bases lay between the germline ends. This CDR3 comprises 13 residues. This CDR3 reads CASSGGLNQPQHF. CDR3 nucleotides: TGTGCCAGCTCCGGGGGGTTGAATCAGCCCCAGCATTTT.

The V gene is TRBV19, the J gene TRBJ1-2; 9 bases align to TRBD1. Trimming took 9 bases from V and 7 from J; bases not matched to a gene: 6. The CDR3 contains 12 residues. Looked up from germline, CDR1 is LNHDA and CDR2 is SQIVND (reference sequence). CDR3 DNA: TGTGCCAGCGGCCGGACAGGGGCTGGCTACACCTTC. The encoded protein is CASGRTGAGYTF.

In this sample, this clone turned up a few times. The CDR3 spells CASSGTGTGASEAFF. CDR3 coding DNA: TGTGCCAGCAGTGGCACCGGGACAGGGGCTTCTGAAGCTTTCTTT. The genes are TRBV2 and TRBJ1-1, with 10 bases lining up with TRBD1. Germline values: CDR1 SNHLY, CDR2 FYNNEI. Trimming cost V 4 bases and J 6 bases; bases outside gene matches: 8. The CDR3 extends over 15 amino acids. Full variable domain (outside the CDR3, taken from reference TRBV2 and TRBJ1-1): EPEVTQTPSHQVTQMGQEVILRCVPISNHLYFYWYRQILGQKVEFLVSFYNNEISEKSEIFDDQFSVERPDGSNFTLKIRSTKLEDSAMYFCASSGTGTGASEAFFGQGTRLTVV.

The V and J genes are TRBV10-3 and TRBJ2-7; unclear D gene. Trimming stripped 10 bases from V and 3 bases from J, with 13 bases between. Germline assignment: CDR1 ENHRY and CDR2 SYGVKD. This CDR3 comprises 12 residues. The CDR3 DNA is TGTGCCACCCGGCCGGAGAACTACGAGCAGTACTTC. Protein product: CATRPENYEQYF.

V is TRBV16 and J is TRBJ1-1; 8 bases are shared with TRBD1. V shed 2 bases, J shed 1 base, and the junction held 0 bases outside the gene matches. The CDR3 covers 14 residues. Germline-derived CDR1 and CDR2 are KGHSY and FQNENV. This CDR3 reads CASSQGQGNTEAFF. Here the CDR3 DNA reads TGTGCCAGCAGCCAAGGACAGGGGAACACTGAAGCTTTCTTT.

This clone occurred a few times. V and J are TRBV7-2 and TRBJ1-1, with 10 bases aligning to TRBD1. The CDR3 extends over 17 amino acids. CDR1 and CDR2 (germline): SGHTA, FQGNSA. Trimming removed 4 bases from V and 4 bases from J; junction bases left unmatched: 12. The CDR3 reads CASSSSGTGVRGTEAFF. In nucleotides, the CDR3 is TGTGCCAGCAGCTCCTCCGGGACAGGGGTTCGGGGCACTGAAGCTTTCTTT.

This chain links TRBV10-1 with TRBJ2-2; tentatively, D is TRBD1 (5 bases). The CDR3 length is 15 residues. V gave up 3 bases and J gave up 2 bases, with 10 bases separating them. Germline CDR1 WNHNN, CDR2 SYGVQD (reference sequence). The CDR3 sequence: CASSDWGGNTGELFF. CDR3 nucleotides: TGCGCCAGCAGTGATTGGGGCGGAAACACCGGGGAGCTGTTTTTT.

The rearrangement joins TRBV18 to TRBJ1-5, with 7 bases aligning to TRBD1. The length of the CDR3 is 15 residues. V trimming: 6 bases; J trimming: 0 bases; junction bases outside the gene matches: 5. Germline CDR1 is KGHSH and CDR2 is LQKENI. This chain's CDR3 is CASSLTGDSNQPQHF. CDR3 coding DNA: TGTGCCAGCTCGCTCACAGGGGATAGCAATCAGCCCCAGCATTTT. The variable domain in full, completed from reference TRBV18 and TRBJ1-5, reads NAGVMQNPRHLVRRRGQEARLRCSPMKGHSHVYWYRQLPEEGLKFMVYLQKENIIDESGMPKERFSAEFPKEGPSILRIQQVVRGDSAAYFCASSLTGDSNQPQHFGDGTRLSIL.

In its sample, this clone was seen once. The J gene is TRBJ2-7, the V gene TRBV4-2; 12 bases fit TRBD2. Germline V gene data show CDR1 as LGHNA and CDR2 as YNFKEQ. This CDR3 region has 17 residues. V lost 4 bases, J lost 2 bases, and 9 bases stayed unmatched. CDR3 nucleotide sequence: TGTGCCAGCAGCCCCCTCCTGACTAGCGGGGGCGCCTACGAGCAGTACTTC. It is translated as CASSPLLTSGGAYEQYF.

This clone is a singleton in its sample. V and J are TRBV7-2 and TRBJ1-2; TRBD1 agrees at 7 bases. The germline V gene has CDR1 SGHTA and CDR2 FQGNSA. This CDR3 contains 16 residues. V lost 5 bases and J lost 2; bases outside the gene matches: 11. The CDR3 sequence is CASSIRYDRVNYGYTF. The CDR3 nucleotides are TGTGCCAGCAGCATTAGATATGACAGGGTAAACTATGGCTACACCTTC.

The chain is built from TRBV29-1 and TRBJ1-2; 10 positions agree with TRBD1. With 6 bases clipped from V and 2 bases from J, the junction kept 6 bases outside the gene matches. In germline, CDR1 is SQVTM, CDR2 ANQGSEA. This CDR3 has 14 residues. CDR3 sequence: CSVLGQGGNYGYTF. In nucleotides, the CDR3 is TGCAGCGTCCTAGGACAGGGGGGAAACTATGGCTACACCTTC.

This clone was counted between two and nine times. CDR3 sequence reads: CSASPPGGTTGQPQHF. The CDR3 DNA follows: TGCAGTGCTAGTCCTCCGGGGGGCACGACGGGGCAGCCCCAGCATTTT. The chain joins TRBV20-1 to TRBJ1-5; possible D gene TRBD1, 6 bases. CDR1 is DFQATT, CDR2 SNEGSKA, per germline (reference sequence). Trimming removed 3 bases from V and 7 bases from J, with 22 bases in between. There are 16 residues in the CDR3.

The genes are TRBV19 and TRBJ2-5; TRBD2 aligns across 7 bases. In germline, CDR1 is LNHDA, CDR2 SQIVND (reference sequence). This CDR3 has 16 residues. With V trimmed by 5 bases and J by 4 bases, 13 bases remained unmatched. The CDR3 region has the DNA TGTGCCAGTAGTTTCGGGGGGTTGAATAGGGGAGAGACCCAGTACTTC. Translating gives CASSFGGLNRGETQYF.

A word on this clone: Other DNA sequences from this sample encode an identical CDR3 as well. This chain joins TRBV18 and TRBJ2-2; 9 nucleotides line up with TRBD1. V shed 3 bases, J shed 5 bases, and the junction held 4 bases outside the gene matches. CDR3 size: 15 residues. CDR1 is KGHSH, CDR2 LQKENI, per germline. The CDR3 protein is CASSPDRGRTGELFF. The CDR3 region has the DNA TGTGCCAGCTCACCCGACAGGGGGAGGACCGGGGAGCTGTTTTTT.

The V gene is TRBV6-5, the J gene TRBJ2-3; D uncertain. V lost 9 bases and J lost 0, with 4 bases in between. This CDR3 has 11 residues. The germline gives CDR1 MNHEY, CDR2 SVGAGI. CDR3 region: CASLSTDTQYF. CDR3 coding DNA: TGTGCCAGTCTGAGCACAGATACGCAGTATTTT.